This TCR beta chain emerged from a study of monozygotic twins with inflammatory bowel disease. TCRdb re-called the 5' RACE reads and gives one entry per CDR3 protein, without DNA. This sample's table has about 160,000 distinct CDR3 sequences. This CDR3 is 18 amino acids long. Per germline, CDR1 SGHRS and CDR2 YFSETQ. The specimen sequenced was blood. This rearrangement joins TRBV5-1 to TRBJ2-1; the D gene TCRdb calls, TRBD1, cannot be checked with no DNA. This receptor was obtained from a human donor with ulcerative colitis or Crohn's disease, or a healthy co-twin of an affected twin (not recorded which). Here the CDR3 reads CASSLAGGINPPYNEQFF.